The entry below describes one T cell receptor beta chain. The germline gives CDR1 MGHRA, CDR2 YSYEKL. With V trimmed by 1 base and J by 7 bases, 6 bases remained unmatched. The CDR3 spans 14 residues. In the study's own analysis: Amplification from reference gene primers served as the basis for estimated nucleated cell counts. Using immunoSEQ multiplex PCR, the repertoire was profiled, and TCRdb retains in-frame clones only, with some absent. V, J and clone size derive from that table, while D and trimming were established from the DNA sequence. The repertoire holds about 130,000 clones, with around 80% as singletons. The data were taken from a study of blood T cell repertoires in COVID-19. About the research overall: COVID-19 samples collected from the United States, Italy and Spain covered acute and convalescent phases. T cells, B-cell-depleted T cells, or PBMCs supplied cDNA or gDNA.

The sequenced material came from peripheral blood. V and J are TRBV4-1 and TRBJ2-7, with TRBD2 matching 8 bases. This receptor was obtained from a human donor in a cohort sampled during active COVID-19. CDR3 in DNA: TGCGCCAGCAGCCAAGTTTTTACGGGGGGGGAGCAGTACTTC. It is translated as CASSQVFTGGEQYF.